The T cell receptor beta chain under discussion was sequenced for a study of blood T cell repertoires in COVID-19 (dated by TCRdb to between 2020 and 2021). Study-level background: Samples from collaborators originated in the United States, Italy and Spain and spanned both the acute and convalescent phases of COVID-19. The prospective study material was composed of cDNA or gDNA derived from T cells, B-cell-depleted T cells, or PBMCs. Deeply sampled blood TCRbeta repertoires from subjects exposed to, actively infected with, or recovered from COVID-19 were included in the dataset. A freely available public database, intended as a resource for researchers studying the immune response to SARS-CoV-2, is where the repertoires were released. Nearly every sample came with metadata listing a de-identified subject ID, COVID-19 status, age in years and sex. Where available, HLA class I and class II types were obtained from metadata supplied by the sample provider rather than from assay-based typing. Samples were obtained from the ongoing ImmuneRACE study (first 160 participants) and from over 1,000 subjects provided by 6 global collaborators. Here is what the overall study found, with its caveats: How much clinical and demographic metadata was included differed by source and by participant, and the metadata was provided uncurated.

TCRbeta CDR3 regions were amplified from genomic DNA by means of the immunoSEQ Assay, a bias-controlled multiplex PCR. Per the source publication's procedure: The number of nucleated cells in each sample was estimated by amplification of reference gene primers within the assay. To quantify the absolute abundance of each unique TCRbeta CDR3 rearrangement, sequence reads were collapsed and filtered. For each sample, productive Simpson clonality was calculated by taking the square root of Simpson's diversity index across productive rearrangements. Entries here come from immuneACCESS through TCRdb and include only in-frame sequences with V and J called. Some clones fail to appear in such tables; in the studies checked, an unresolved V gene covers under half of the shortfall, and the cause of the remainder is unknown. Clonal size and the V and J genes are those of that table, whereas D and trimming came from the DNA. For this sample there are 200,000 or so clones; around 86% appear just once. The top ten constitute roughly 6.5% of the sample.

Another Seattle source contributed samples from volunteer blood donors who had recovered from COVID-19. Whole blood was collected in K2EDTA tubes by collaborating institutions according to the institutions' own protocols. Collaborator samples were shipped for TCRbeta analysis as frozen whole blood, isolated PBMCs, or DNA extracted from either sample type. The CDR1 and CDR2 encoded by the germline V gene are LGHNA and YSLEER. The CDR3 sequence holds 19 residues, the cysteine and phenylalanine included. Only the CDR3 portion is preserved as DNA: 57 bases, with reading frame beginning at the first base. V is cut back by 1 base and J by 0 bases, with 12 bases in the junction unmatched. In its sample, this clone was seen once. No antigen is known for it. No quality values exist for individual bases; no much larger clone is one base distant.

The chain was built from TRBV4-3 and TRBJ2-3, with TRBD2 identical over 8 junction bases. The sequencing sample was made of peripheral blood. The TCR comes from a man in his fifties or sixties who had recovered from COVID-19. The DNA sequence is given as TGCGCCAGCAGCCAAGTTAAGGGCGGGGGGCGATATAGCACAGATACGCAGTATTTT. This is translated as CASSQVKGGGRYSTDTQYF.